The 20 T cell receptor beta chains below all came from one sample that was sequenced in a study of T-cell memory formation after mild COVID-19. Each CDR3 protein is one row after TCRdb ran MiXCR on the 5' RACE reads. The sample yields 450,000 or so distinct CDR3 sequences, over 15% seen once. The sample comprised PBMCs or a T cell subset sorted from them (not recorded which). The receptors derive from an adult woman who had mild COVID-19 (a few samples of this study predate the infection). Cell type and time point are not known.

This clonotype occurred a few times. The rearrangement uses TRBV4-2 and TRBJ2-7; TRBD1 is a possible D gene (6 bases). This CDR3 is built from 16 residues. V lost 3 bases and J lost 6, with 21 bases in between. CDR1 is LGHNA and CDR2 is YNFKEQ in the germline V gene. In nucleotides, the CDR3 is TGTGCCAGCAGCCACTCCGGGACAAGGGGCTTTCGCGAGCAGTACTTC. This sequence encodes CASSHSGTRGFREQYF.

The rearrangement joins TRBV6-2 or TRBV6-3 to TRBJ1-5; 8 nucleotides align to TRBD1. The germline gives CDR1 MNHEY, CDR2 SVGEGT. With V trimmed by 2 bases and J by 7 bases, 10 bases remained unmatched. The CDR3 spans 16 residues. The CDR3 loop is CASSYRGRGPGQPQHF. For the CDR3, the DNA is TGTGCCAGCAGTTACCGAGGCAGGGGGCCTGGGCAGCCCCAGCATTTT.

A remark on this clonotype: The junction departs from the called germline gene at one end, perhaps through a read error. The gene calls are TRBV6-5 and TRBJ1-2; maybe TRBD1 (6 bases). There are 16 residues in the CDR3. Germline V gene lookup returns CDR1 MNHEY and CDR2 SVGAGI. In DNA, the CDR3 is TGTGCCAGAAGTTACGGAACAGGGAGGACTAACTATGGCTACACCTTC. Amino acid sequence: CARSYGTGRTNYGYTF.

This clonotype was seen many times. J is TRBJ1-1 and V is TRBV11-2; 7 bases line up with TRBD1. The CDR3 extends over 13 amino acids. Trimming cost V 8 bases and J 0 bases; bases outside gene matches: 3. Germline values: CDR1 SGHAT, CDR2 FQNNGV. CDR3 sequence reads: CASGTDMNTEAFF. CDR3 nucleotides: TGTGCCAGCGGGACAGACATGAACACTGAAGCTTTCTTT.

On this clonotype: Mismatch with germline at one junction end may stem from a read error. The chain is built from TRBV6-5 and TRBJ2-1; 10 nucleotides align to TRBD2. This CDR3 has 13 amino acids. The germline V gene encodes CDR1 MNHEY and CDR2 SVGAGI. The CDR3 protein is CKGLAGDYNEQFF. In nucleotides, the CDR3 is TGCAAGGGGCTAGCGGGGGATTACAATGAGCAGTTCTTC.

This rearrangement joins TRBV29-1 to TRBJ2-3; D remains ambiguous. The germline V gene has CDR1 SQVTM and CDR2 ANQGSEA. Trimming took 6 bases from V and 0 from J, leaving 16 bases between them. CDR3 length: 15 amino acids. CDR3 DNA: TGCAGCGTAGTAACTGGAAGTACTAGCACAGATACGCAGTATTTT. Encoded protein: CSVVTGSTSTDTQYF.

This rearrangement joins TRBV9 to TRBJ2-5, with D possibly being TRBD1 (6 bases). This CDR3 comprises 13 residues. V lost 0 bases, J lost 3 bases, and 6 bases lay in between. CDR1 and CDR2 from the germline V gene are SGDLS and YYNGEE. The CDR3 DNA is TGTGCCAGCAGCGTAGGACAGGAAGAGACCCAGTACTTC. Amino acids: CASSVGQEETQYF. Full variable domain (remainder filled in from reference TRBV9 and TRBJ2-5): DSGVTQTPKHLITATGQRVTLRCSPRSGDLSVYWYQQSLDQGLQFLIQYYNGEERAKGNILERFSAQQFPDLHSELNLSSLELGDSALYFCASSVGQEETQYFGPGTRLLVL.

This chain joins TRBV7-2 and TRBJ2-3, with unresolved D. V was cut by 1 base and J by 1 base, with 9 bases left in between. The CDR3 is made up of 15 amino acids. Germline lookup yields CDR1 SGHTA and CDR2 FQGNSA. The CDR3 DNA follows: TGTGCCAGCAGCTTAGGCGTCGGCCGCACAGATACGCAGTATTTT. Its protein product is CASSLGVGRTDTQYF.

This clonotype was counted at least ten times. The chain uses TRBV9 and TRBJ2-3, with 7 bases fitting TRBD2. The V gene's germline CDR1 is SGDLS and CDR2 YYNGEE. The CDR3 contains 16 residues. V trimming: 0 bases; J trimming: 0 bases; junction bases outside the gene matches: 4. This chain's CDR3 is CASSVGGGASTDTQYF. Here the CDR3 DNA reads TGTGCCAGCAGCGTAGGCGGGGGAGCTAGCACAGATACGCAGTATTTT.

The DNA for the CDR3 is TGCGCCAGCAGCTTGGCCTCACAGAGCTCTGGGGCCAACGTCCTGACTTTC. It encodes CASSLASQSSGANVLTF. The chain carries TRBV5-1 and TRBJ2-6; D not certain. This CDR3 contains 17 residues. Looked up from germline, CDR1 is SGHRS and CDR2 is YFSETQ. V lost 0 bases and J lost 0, with 10 bases in between.

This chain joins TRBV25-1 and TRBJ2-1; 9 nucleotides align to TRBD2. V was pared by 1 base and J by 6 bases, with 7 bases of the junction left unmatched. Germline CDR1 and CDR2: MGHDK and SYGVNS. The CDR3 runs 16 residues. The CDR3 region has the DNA TGTGCCAGCAGTGAATCCGCTAGCGGGGTTCTCAATGAGCAGTTCTTC. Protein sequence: CASSESASGVLNEQFF.

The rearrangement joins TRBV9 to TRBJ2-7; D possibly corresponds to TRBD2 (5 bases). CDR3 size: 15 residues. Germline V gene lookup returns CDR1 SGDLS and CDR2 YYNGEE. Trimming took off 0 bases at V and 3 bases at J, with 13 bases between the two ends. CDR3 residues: CASSVEGSERYEQYF. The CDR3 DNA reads TGTGCCAGCAGCGTAGAAGGTAGCGAGCGCTACGAGCAGTACTTC. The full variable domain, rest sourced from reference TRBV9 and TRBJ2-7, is DSGVTQTPKHLITATGQRVTLRCSPRSGDLSVYWYQQSLDQGLQFLIQYYNGEERAKGNILERFSAQQFPDLHSELNLSSLELGDSALYFCASSVEGSERYEQYFGPGTRLTVT.

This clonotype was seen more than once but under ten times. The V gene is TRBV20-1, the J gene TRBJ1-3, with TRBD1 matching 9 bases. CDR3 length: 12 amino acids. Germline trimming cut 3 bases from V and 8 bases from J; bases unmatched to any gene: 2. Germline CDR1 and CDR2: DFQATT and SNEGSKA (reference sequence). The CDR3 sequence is CSARDRGYTIYF. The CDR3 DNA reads TGCAGTGCTAGGGACAGGGGATACACCATATATTTT.

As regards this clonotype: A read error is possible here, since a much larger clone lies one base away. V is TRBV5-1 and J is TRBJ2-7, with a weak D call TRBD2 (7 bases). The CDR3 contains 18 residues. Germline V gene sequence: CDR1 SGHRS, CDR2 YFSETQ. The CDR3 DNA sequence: TGCGCCAGCTGCTTGGCGGTGGCGGGGGCGCGAAGCTCCTACGAGCAGTACTTC. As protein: CASCLAVAGARSSYEQYF.

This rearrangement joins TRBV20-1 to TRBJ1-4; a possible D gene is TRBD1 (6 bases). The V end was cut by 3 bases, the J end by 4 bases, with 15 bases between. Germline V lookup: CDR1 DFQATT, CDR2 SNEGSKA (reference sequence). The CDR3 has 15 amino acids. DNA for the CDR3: TGCAGTGCTAGTAGGGGGGGCGTTGATAATGAAAAACTGTTTTTT. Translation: CSASRGGVDNEKLFF.

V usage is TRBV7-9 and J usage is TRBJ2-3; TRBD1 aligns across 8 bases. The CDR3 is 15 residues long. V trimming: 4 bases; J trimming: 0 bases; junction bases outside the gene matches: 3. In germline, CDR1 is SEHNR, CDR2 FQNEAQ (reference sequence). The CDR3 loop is CASSYRQGSTDTQYF. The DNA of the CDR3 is TGTGCCAGCAGCTACCGACAGGGGAGCACAGATACGCAGTATTTT. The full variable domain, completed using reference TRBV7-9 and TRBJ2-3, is DTGVSQNPRHKITKRGQNVTFRCDPISEHNRLYWYRQTLGQGPEFLTYFQNEAQLEKSRLLSDRFSAERPKGSFSTLEIQRTEQGDSAMYLCASSYRQGSTDTQYFGPGTRLTVL.

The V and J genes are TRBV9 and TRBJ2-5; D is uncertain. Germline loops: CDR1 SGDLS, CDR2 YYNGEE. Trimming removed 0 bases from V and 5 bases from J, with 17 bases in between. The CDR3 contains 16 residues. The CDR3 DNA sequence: TGTGCCAGCAGCGTAGTTGGGCAAGGAATCCGGGAGACCCAGTACTTC. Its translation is CASSVVGQGIRETQYF.

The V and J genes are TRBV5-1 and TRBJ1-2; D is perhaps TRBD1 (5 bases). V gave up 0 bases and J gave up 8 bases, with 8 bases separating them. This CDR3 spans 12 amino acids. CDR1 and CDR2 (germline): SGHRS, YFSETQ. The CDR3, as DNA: TGCGCCAGCAGCTTGGAGGGGAACGGCTACACCTTC. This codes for CASSLEGNGYTF.

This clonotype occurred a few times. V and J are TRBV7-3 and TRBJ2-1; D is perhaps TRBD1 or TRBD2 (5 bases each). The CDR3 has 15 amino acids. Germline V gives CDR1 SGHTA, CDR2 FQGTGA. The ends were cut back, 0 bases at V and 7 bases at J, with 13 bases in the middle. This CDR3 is CASSLTGERGNEQFF. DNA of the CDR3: TGTGCCAGCAGCTTAACGGGGGAGAGGGGTAATGAGCAGTTCTTC.

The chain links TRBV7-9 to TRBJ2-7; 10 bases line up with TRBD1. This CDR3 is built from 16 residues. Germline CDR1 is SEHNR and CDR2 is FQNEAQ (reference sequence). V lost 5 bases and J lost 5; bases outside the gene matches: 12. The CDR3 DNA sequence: TGTGCCAGCAGCCCCGAACCGGGACAGGGGTCCCACGAGCAGTACTTC. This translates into CASSPEPGQGSHEQYF.